This T cell receptor (beta chain) was sequenced for a study of early T cells in non-severe SARS-CoV-2 infection. Broader study findings: Private and CD4 specificities were missed by VDJdb matching, skewed to anti-spike CD8.

Tagging with unique molecular identifiers was applied to individual cDNA molecules. Via MiXCR, TCRdb re-called the 5' RACE reads, giving one row per CDR3 protein. The table has about 70,000 distinct CDR3 sequences, 5% seen once. The sample holds a few counts of this clonotype. The antigen is unknown. The CDR3 runs to 13 residues. Germline CDR1 DFQATT, CDR2 SNEGSKA (reference sequence). The V segment lost 6 bases and the J segment 4 bases; nucleotides outside the gene matches: 4. V is TRBV20-1 and J is TRBJ2-3; 10 nucleotides agree with TRBD1. This TCR was sampled from an adult who was a healthcare worker with PCR-confirmed SARS-CoV-2 infection or an uninfected control (not recorded which). Sequenced material: whole blood, taken at baseline. The CDR3 DNA sequence: TGCAGTGCCCCCGGACAGGGGGCAGATACGCAGTATTTT. Its translation is CSAPGQGADTQYF.